The 12 T cell receptor beta chains given below trace back to one sample, sequenced in a study of regulatory T cells in long-lasting Graves disease. Libraries of TCR beta came from iRepertoire HTBI primers plus Arm-PCR of CDR3 regions. TCRdb independently ran MiXCR on the multiplex PCR reads; one entry per CDR3 protein. The data hold 400,000 to 500,000 distinct CDR3 sequences, with less than 15% observed a single time. Specified time point: newly diagnosed GD, antithyroid drugs for less than 3 months. Extracted RNA from PBMCs served as the source of the TCR library. These records were also assigned to another study, of T cells in Graves' hyperthyroidism and ophthalmopathy.

The sequencing here drew on peripheral blood mononuclear cells (PBMCs), taken at new diagnosis, from a patient treated with antithyroid drugs. These receptors came from a woman in her fifties or sixties with Graves disease.

In this sample, this clonotype turned up many times. The chain employs TRBV5-1 and TRBJ2-5; TRBD2 agrees at 11 bases. The CDR3 sequence is 15 residues long. Germline V gene data show CDR1 as SGHRS and CDR2 as YFSETQ. V dropped 4 bases and J dropped 2; count of bases not matched to a gene: 4. The CDR3 nucleotides are TGCGCCAGCAGCGGGGGGACTAGCGGACAAGAGACCCAGTACTTC. Protein sequence: CASSGGTSGQETQYF.

This clonotype was counted ten times or more. This sequence joins TRBV7-3 and TRBJ2-7; 14 nucleotides match TRBD2. CDR1 is SGHTA, CDR2 FQGTGA, per germline. CDR3 size: 16 residues. V shed 5 bases, J shed 7 bases, and the junction held 10 bases outside the gene matches. The CDR3: CASSQTGLAGAGEQYF. CDR3 nucleotide sequence: TGTGCCAGCAGCCAGACGGGACTAGCGGGAGCGGGGGAGCAGTACTTC.

This clonotype has a single count. Just one base apart from a much larger clone, this may be a read error. This chain connects TRBV3-1 to TRBJ2-1; D is undetermined. V gave up 2 bases and J gave up 7 bases, with 12 bases separating them. Germline CDR1 is LGHDT and CDR2 is YNNKEL (reference sequence). The CDR3 contains 14 residues. This chain's CDR3 is CASSQLRSANEQFF. CDR3 bases: TGTGCCAGCAGCCAACTGAGATCAGCGAATGAGCAGTTCTTC.

This chain links TRBV24-1 with TRBJ2-5; 9 bases line up with TRBD2. Germline loops: CDR1 KGHDR, CDR2 SFDVKD. CDR3 size: 16 residues. With 5 bases clipped from V and 2 bases from J, the junction kept 8 bases outside the gene matches. The CDR3 loop is CATSVKQTSGQETQYF. In DNA, the CDR3 is TGTGCCACCAGTGTTAAGCAGACTAGCGGTCAAGAGACCCAGTACTTC.

There are many counts of this clonotype. The CDR3 sequence is CASTWRSEALEAFF. The CDR3 DNA sequence: TGTGCCAGCACTTGGAGGTCTGAGGCTCTTGAAGCTTTCTTT. J is TRBJ1-1 and V is TRBV12-3 or TRBV12-4, with D unresolved. Trimming shortened V by 7 bases and J by 7 bases, and 19 bases separated the two germline ends. This CDR3 comprises 14 residues.

This clonotype was picked up many times. This chain links TRBV9 with TRBJ2-7, with 13 nucleotides matching TRBD2. CDR1 is SGDLS, CDR2 YYNGEE, per germline. This CDR3 is 17 amino acids long. Trimming took 0 bases from V and 0 from J; bases not matched to a gene: 3. This chain's CDR3 is CASSVGGTSGNSYEQYF. The CDR3 nucleotides are TGTGCCAGCAGCGTAGGGGGGACTAGCGGGAACTCCTACGAGCAGTACTTC.

This clonotype has a count of ten or more. The genes are TRBV2 and TRBJ2-3; possible D gene TRBD2, 6 bases. V shed 7 bases and J shed 2 bases, with 13 bases lying between them. The germline V gene encodes CDR1 SNHLY and CDR2 FYNNEI. This CDR3 contains 14 residues. This chain's CDR3 is CASNRGSPTDTQYF. The CDR3 DNA is TGTGCCAGCAACCGGGGGTCCCCCACAGATACGCAGTATTTT.

This clonotype showed up just a few times. The rearrangement links TRBV6-2 or TRBV6-3 to TRBJ2-1; 8 nucleotides match TRBD2. V shed 5 bases, J shed 10 bases, and the junction held 22 bases outside the gene matches. The CDR3 sequence is 18 residues long. Per the germline V gene, CDR1 is MNHEY and CDR2 is SVGEGT. This CDR3 is CASSPTYFGRAPQSEQFF. CDR3 bases: TGTGCCAGCAGTCCGACTTATTTCGGGAGGGCCCCTCAATCGGAGCAGTTCTTC.

V usage is TRBV28 and J usage is TRBJ1-2; D is uncertain. Trimming cost V 4 bases and J 5 bases, with 8 bases left between them. CDR3 length: 12 amino acids. Germline V CDR1 and CDR2: MDHEN, SYDVKM. The CDR3 loop is CASSWVQYGYTF. The CDR3 bases are TGTGCCAGCAGTTGGGTTCAGTATGGCTACACCTTC.

This clonotype has a count of ten or more. The rearrangement links TRBV3-1 to TRBJ2-5, with 7 bases aligning to TRBD2. The CDR3 consists of 15 residues. Germline V gene sequence: CDR1 LGHDT, CDR2 YNNKEL (reference sequence). J lost 2 bases, V lost 1 base, and 4 bases had no gene match. In DNA form, the CDR3 reads TGTGCCAGCAGCCAAGGACTAGCTGGACAAGAGACCCAGTACTTC. This encodes CASSQGLAGQETQYF.

V is TRBV5-4 and J is TRBJ2-7, with D possibly being TRBD2 (6 bases). The CDR3 totals 17 residues. Germline CDR1 and CDR2: SGHNT and YYREEE (reference sequence). V lost 3 bases and J 2 bases, leaving 21 bases between the germline ends. In DNA, the CDR3 is TGTGCCAGCAGCTCCAACCTGGCGGGACCCACAACCTACGAGCAGTACTTC. It specifies CASSSNLAGPTTYEQYF.

The sample holds many counts of this clonotype. The chain joins TRBV11-1 to TRBJ2-1, with TRBD2 as a possible D gene (5 bases). Germline loops: CDR1 SGHAT, CDR2 FQDESV (reference sequence). This CDR3 has 16 amino acids. V dropped 0 bases and J dropped 0 bases, with 9 bases sitting between them. The CDR3 nucleotides read TGTGCCAGCAGCTTAGCTCTCCGGGACTCCTACAATGAGCAGTTCTTC. As protein: CASSLALRDSYNEQFF.